The entry below gives a single TCR beta chain sequence along with its context. Additional DNA sequences in this sample encode the identical CDR3. This specimen comes from a study of OX40 agonist ivuxolimab in advanced cancers. About the research overall: Enrollees could have had prior anti-PD-1, anti-PD-L1 or anti-CTLA-4 therapy, which 40% had received.

The germline V gene has CDR1 KGHSH and CDR2 LQKENI. The CDR3 spans 12 residues. The V gene lost 3 bases and the J gene lost 1 base, with 0 bases spanning the gap. TCRdb's copy holds only in-frame clones and misses some; the assay was immunoSEQ multiplex PCR. The sample has tens of thousands of clones; roughly 80% are singletons. The rearrangement joins TRBV18 to TRBJ2-2; D gene uncertain. The TCR originated in an adult with an advanced solid tumor such as melanoma, head and neck, liver or kidney cancer. Here the sequenced sample was CD4+ or CD8+ T cells sorted from blood, taken in a trial of the OX40 agonist ivuxolimab. The CDR3 loop reads CASSPNTGELFF. Written as DNA, the CDR3 is TGTGCCAGCTCACCGAACACCGGGGAGCTGTTTTTT.